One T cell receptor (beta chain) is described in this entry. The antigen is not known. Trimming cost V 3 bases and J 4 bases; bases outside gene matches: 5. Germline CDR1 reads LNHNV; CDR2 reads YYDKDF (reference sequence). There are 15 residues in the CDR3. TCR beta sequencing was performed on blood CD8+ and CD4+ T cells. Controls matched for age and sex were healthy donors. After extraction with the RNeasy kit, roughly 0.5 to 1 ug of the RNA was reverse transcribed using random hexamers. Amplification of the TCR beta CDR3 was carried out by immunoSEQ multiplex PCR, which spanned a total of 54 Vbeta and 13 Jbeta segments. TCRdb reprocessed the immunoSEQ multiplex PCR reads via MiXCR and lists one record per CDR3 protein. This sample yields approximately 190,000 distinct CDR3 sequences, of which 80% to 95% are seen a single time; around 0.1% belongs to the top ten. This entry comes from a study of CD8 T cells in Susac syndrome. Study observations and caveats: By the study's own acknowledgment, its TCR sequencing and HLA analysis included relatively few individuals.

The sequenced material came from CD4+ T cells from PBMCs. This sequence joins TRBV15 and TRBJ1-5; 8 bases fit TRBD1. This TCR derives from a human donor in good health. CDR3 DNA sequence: TGTGCCACCAGCAGGAGGACAGGGATTAATCAGCCCCAGCATTTT. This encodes CATSRRTGINQPQHF.